Listed here are 20 T cell receptor beta chains from one sample, sequenced in a study of T-cell memory formation after mild COVID-19. TCRdb reprocessed the 5' RACE reads with MiXCR, giving one entry per CDR3 protein. The sample has 300,000 to 350,000 distinct CDR3 sequences, roughly 13% seen once. The specimen was PBMCs or a T cell subset sorted from them (not recorded which). The source of these receptors is a man in his late teens or twenties who had mild COVID-19 (a few samples of this study predate the infection). Cell type and time point are not known.

This clonotype was observed a few times. The chain employs TRBV12-5 and TRBJ2-2; 7 nucleotides align to TRBD1. Losses at the gene ends were 11 bases for V and 2 bases for J; bases not matched to a gene: 5. This CDR3 spans 13 amino acids. Germline CDR1 LGHNT, CDR2 FRNRAP. CDR3 residues: CAGGQLNTGELFF. In DNA form, the CDR3 reads TGTGCTGGGGGACAGTTAAACACCGGGGAGCTGTTTTTT.

This clonotype has more than one count but fewer than ten. This chain links TRBV7-9 with TRBJ2-5, with 8 bases identical to TRBD1. Germline assignment: CDR1 SEHNR and CDR2 FQNEAQ (reference sequence). The CDR3 sequence is 14 residues long. Unmatched junction bases numbered 2, after V lost 3 bases and J lost 2 bases. The DNA for the CDR3 is TGTGCCAGCAGCTTTGGGACAGGACAAGAGACCCAGTACTTC. This encodes CASSFGTGQETQYF.

This clonotype appeared many times. The chain links TRBV5-1 to TRBJ2-3; 10 nucleotides line up with TRBD2. CDR1 and CDR2 from the germline V gene are SGHRS and YFSETQ. CDR3 length equals 15 residues. The V segment lost 2 bases and the J segment 1 base; nucleotides outside the gene matches: 1. In DNA form, the CDR3 reads TGCGCCAGCAGCTTTAGCGGGGGGCGCACAGATACGCAGTATTTT. This sequence encodes CASSFSGGRTDTQYF.

The chain carries TRBV7-6 and TRBJ1-5; D call uncertain. Germline V CDR1 and CDR2: SGHVS, FNYEAQ. The length of the CDR3 is 13 residues. V shed 5 bases and J shed 5 bases, with 10 bases lying between them. CDR3 protein: CASSPRVHQPQHF. For the CDR3, the DNA is TGTGCCAGCAGCCCCCGGGTTCATCAGCCCCAGCATTTT.

In this sample, this clonotype turned up a few times. For the CDR3, the DNA is TGTGCCAGCAGTTCTAACCAAGCAACTAATGAAAAACTGTTTTTT. Translated, it gives CASSSNQATNEKLFF. The chain recombines TRBV6-5 with TRBJ1-4; D not resolved. Trimming pared 4 bases from V and 0 bases from J, leaving 9 bases between. Looked up from germline, CDR1 is MNHEY and CDR2 is SVGAGI. CDR3 size: 15 residues.

This chain connects TRBV29-1 to TRBJ2-4; D is uncertain. The V gene's germline CDR1 is SQVTM and CDR2 ANQGSEA. The CDR3 has 12 amino acids. Trimming shortened V by 7 bases and J by 1 base, and 8 bases separated the two germline ends. The CDR3 nucleotides are TGCAGCGCCTTCCAGGCCAAAAACATTCAGTACTTC. The encoded protein is CSAFQAKNIQYF.

This clonotype appeared a few times. The rearrangement uses TRBV7-9 and TRBJ2-4; 10 nucleotides align to TRBD1. CDR1 SEHNR and CDR2 FQNEAQ come from the germline V gene (reference sequence). The V and J ends lost 5 bases and 1 base, in that order; junction bases with no gene match: 8. This CDR3 spans 17 amino acids. CDR3 nucleotide sequence: TGTGCCAGCAGCCCGCGACAGGGGGCTAGGGCCAAAAACATTCAGTACTTC. Translating it yields CASSPRQGARAKNIQYF.

This clonotype has a handful of counts. The chain carries TRBV18 and TRBJ2-1; a weak D match, TRBD2 (5 bases). This CDR3 is built from 15 residues. V shed 8 bases and J shed 0 bases, with 14 bases lying between them. The germline CDR1 and CDR2 sequences are KGHSH and LQKENI. The CDR3 DNA follows: TGTGCCAGCGGACTTCGCGATCTCTCCTACAATGAGCAGTTCTTC. As protein: CASGLRDLSYNEQFF.

The chain links TRBV5-1 to TRBJ2-2; no firm D call. Germline V gene lookup returns CDR1 SGHRS and CDR2 YFSETQ. The ends were cut back, 1 base at V and 0 bases at J, with 7 bases in the middle. The CDR3 length is 15 residues. This CDR3 reads CASSLRSTNTGELFF. DNA for the CDR3: TGCGCCAGCAGCTTGAGGTCTACGAACACCGGGGAGCTGTTTTTT. Based on the CDR3 plus reference TRBV5-1 and TRBJ2-2, the full variable domain is KAGVTQTPRYLIKTRGQQVTLSCSPISGHRSVSWYQQTPGQGLQFLFEYFSETQRNKGNFPGRFSGRQFSNSRSEMNVSTLELGDSALYLCASSLRSTNTGELFFGEGSRLTVL.

Only a few counts were recorded for this clonotype. The chain employs TRBV29-1 and TRBJ2-1; D assignment may be TRBD1 or TRBD2 (5 bases each). V lost 7 bases to trimming and J lost 6 bases, with 25 bases between them. CDR3 length: 16 residues. Germline assignment: CDR1 SQVTM and CDR2 ANQGSEA. This chain's CDR3 is CSARKARDHLGNEQFF. The CDR3 DNA is TGCAGCGCCAGGAAGGCCCGGGACCACCTTGGCAATGAGCAGTTCTTC.

The V gene is TRBV7-9, the J gene TRBJ2-7; tentatively, D is TRBD1 (6 bases). The ends were cut back, 5 bases at V and 2 bases at J, with 10 bases in the middle. The CDR3 covers 13 residues. CDR1 and CDR2 from the germline V gene are SEHNR and FQNEAQ (reference sequence). CDR3 nucleotides: TGTGCCAGCAGCCTGGGGGACACCTACGAGCAGTACGTC. Its translation: CASSLGDTYEQYV.

The chain recombines TRBV29-1 with TRBJ1-4, with D unresolved. Trimming stripped 5 bases from V and 8 bases from J, with 15 bases between. CDR1 is SQVTM and CDR2 is ANQGSEA in the germline V gene. The CDR3 is 13 residues long. The CDR3 DNA is TGCAGCGTTAAAAAGTCTTTCAGGGAAAAACTGTTTTTT. This encodes CSVKKSFREKLFF.

V and J are TRBV24-1 and TRBJ2-3, with D possibly being TRBD1 or TRBD2 (6 bases each). The V and J ends lost 7 bases and 1 base respectively, with 11 bases between them. The CDR3 runs to 14 residues. CDR1 and CDR2 (germline): KGHDR, SFDVKD. CDR3 in amino acids: CATSPGEGTDTQYF. The CDR3, as DNA: TGTGCCACCAGCCCAGGGGAGGGCACAGATACGCAGTATTTT.

The J gene is TRBJ2-3, the V gene TRBV9; tentatively, D is TRBD2 (5 bases). The CDR3 loop spans 14 amino acids. V was pared by 7 bases and J by 1 base, with 13 bases between. Looked up from germline, CDR1 is SGDLS and CDR2 is YYNGEE. The CDR3 coding sequence is TGTGCCAGCGGGCGGAGCGGTGGCACAGATACGCAGTATTTT. This encodes CASGRSGGTDTQYF.

This sequence joins TRBV20-1 and TRBJ1-2; D call uncertain. Trimming took off 5 bases at V and 8 bases at J, with 15 bases between the two ends. Germline CDR1 reads DFQATT; CDR2 reads SNEGSKA (reference sequence). The CDR3 contains 12 residues. DNA of the CDR3: TGCAGTGCTTCTGGAGCGGGAGGCGGCTACACCTTC. It codes for CSASGAGGGYTF.

This clonotype was seen only a few times. The chain has TRBV15 and TRBJ2-7, with D perhaps TRBD1 (5 bases). V dropped 1 base and J dropped 6 bases, with 10 bases sitting between them. The length of the CDR3 is 13 residues. Germline lookup yields CDR1 LNHNV and CDR2 YYDKDF (reference sequence). CDR3 region: CATSRVQGVEQYV. In DNA, the CDR3 is TGTGCCACCAGCAGAGTCCAGGGCGTCGAGCAGTACGTC.

Concerning this clonotype: One end of the junction fails to match germline, which may point to a read error. This chain uses TRBV3-1 with TRBJ2-2; D possibly corresponds to TRBD2 (6 bases). From germline, CDR1 is LGHDT and CDR2 YNNKEL (reference sequence). The CDR3 runs 15 residues. CDR3 sequence reads: CASSQAAGTTVELFF. CDR3 nucleotide sequence: TGTGCCAGCAGCCAAGCGGCGGGAACTACCGTGGAGCTGTTTTTT.

This clonotype was seen at least ten times. The rearrangement joins TRBV5-1 to TRBJ1-2, with D unresolved. Germline V CDR1 and CDR2: SGHRS, YFSETQ. This CDR3 comprises 13 residues. Trimming took 4 bases from V and 3 from J, leaving 10 bases between them. The CDR3 protein is CASSPTRDYGYTF. The DNA of the CDR3 is TGCGCCAGCAGCCCGACTAGAGACTATGGCTACACCTTC.

This clonotype has just a few counts. The CDR3 reads CASSWVAGELFF. The CDR3 DNA reads TGTGCCAGCAGCTGGGTGGCCGGGGAGCTGTTTTTT. V gene TRBV7-9 combines with J gene TRBJ2-2, with no clear D. The CDR3 is 12 residues long. Germline V gene data show CDR1 as SEHNR and CDR2 as FQNEAQ (reference sequence). The V and J ends lost 4 bases and 6 bases respectively, with 6 bases between them. Using reference TRBV7-9 and TRBJ2-2 for the parts outside the CDR3, the full variable domain is DTGVSQNPRHKITKRGQNVTFRCDPISEHNRLYWYRQTLGQGPEFLTYFQNEAQLEKSRLLSDRFSAERPKGSFSTLEIQRTEQGDSAMYLCASSWVAGELFFGEGSRLTVL.

This clonotype was seen many times. The rearrangement uses TRBV7-2 and TRBJ2-5, with D perhaps given as TRBD1 or TRBD2 (6 bases each). The CDR3 is made up of 14 amino acids. Trimming stripped 1 base from V and 5 bases from J, with 11 bases between. The germline gives CDR1 SGHTA, CDR2 FQGNSA. As DNA, the CDR3 is TGTGCCAGCAGCTTAGTCGGGGGCCGGGAGACCCAGTACTTC. It yields the protein CASSLVGGRETQYF.